The 9 T cell receptor beta chains reported below all come from one sample, sequenced in a study of T-cell memory formation after mild COVID-19. Each CDR3 protein is one row after TCRdb ran MiXCR on the 5' RACE reads. The sample has about 13,000 distinct CDR3 sequences, roughly 16% seen once. Sequencing input: PBMCs or a T cell subset sorted from them (not recorded which). The receptor set was obtained from a man in his late teens or twenties who had mild COVID-19 (a few samples of this study predate the infection). Cell type and time point are not known.

This clonotype was seen many times. The chain uses TRBV5-1 and TRBJ1-4, with D hard to call. The CDR3 length is 13 residues. The V gene's germline CDR1 is SGHRS and CDR2 YFSETQ. V was pared by 0 bases and J by 3 bases, with 3 bases between. This CDR3 reads CASSLGANEKLFF. The CDR3 bases are TGCGCCAGCAGCTTGGGCGCTAATGAAAAACTGTTTTTT.

Ten or more counts support this clonotype. J is TRBJ1-4 and V is TRBV4-3; a possible D gene is TRBD1 (5 bases). Germline CDR1 and CDR2: LGHNA and YSLEER. Trimming took 1 base from V and 8 from J, leaving 26 bases between them. CDR3 size: 19 residues. The CDR3: CASSQVPPGNWGFGEKLFF. CDR3 DNA sequence: TGCGCCAGCAGCCAAGTTCCGCCAGGGAATTGGGGTTTCGGGGAAAAACTGTTTTTT.

This clonotype appeared many times. This rearrangement joins TRBV4-3 to TRBJ1-2, with D unresolved. Trimming left V 1 base short and J 4 bases short, with 13 bases between. The CDR3 is 15 residues long. Per the germline V gene, CDR1 is LGHNA and CDR2 is YSLEER. The CDR3 loop is CASSQGIYRRYGYTF. The CDR3 region has the DNA TGCGCCAGCAGCCAAGGAATCTACCGGCGCTATGGCTACACCTTC.

This clonotype appeared a few times. CDR3 nucleotide sequence: TGTGCCAGCAGCCCTGGGGCTTATGGCTACACCTTC. This encodes CASSPGAYGYTF. J is TRBJ1-2 and V is TRBV4-2; D may be TRBD1 (5 bases). Trimming shortened V by 4 bases and J by 5 bases, and 8 bases separated the two germline ends. The CDR3 is 12 residues long. The V gene's germline CDR1 is LGHNA and CDR2 YNFKEQ.

This clonotype was picked up many times. V is TRBV18 and J is TRBJ2-7, with D unresolved. The V end was cut by 0 bases, the J end by 5 bases, with 14 bases between. CDR3 length: 15 amino acids. From germline, CDR1 is KGHSH and CDR2 LQKENI. DNA for the CDR3: TGTGCCAGCTCACCACCTTCGACCGAGGCCCACGAGCAGTACTTC. This gives the protein CASSPPSTEAHEQYF.

This clonotype showed up many times. The chain employs TRBV6-2 or TRBV6-3 and TRBJ2-1; D possibly uses TRBD1 or TRBD2 (5 bases each). The V gene lost 8 bases and the J gene lost 6 bases, with 5 bases spanning the gap. From germline, CDR1 is MNHEY and CDR2 SVGEGT. The CDR3 length is 10 residues. CDR3 sequence: CASGGNEQFF. The CDR3 coding sequence is TGTGCCAGCGGGGGCAATGAGCAGTTCTTC.

This clonotype was seen a few times. The V call is TRBV14, the J call TRBJ1-2, with 9 positions matching TRBD1. This CDR3 has 16 amino acids. The J segment lost 4 bases and the V segment lost 1 base, leaving 7 bases of the junction unmatched. The germline V gene encodes CDR1 SGHDN and CDR2 FVKESK. Here the CDR3 reads CASSQVLGQGSYGYTF. In DNA form, the CDR3 reads TGTGCCAGCAGCCAAGTACTGGGACAGGGTTCCTATGGCTACACCTTC. The variable domain in full, with the rest retrieved from reference TRBV14 and TRBJ1-2, is EAGVTQFPSHSVIEKGQTVTLRCDPISGHDNLYWYRRVMGKEIKFLLHFVKESKQDESGMPNNRFLAERTGGTYSTLKVQPAELEDSGVYFCASSQVLGQGSYGYTFGSGTRLTVV.

The rearrangement links TRBV18 to TRBJ1-4; 7 positions agree with TRBD1. Germline values: CDR1 KGHSH, CDR2 LQKENI. There are 15 residues in the CDR3. Trimming took 2 bases from V and 8 from J; bases not matched to a gene: 8. As DNA, the CDR3 is TGTGCCAGCTCACCAGGCCCGACAGGGTCGGAAAAACTGTTTTTT. Translation gives CASSPGPTGSEKLFF.

This clonotype was observed many times. The genes are TRBV5-5 and TRBJ1-1; TRBD1 aligns across 8 bases. The CDR3 is 14 amino acids. The germline gives CDR1 SGHKS, CDR2 YYEKEE (reference sequence). V shed 3 bases, J shed 1 base, and the junction held 2 bases outside the gene matches. The CDR3 reads CASSYGQGNTEAFF. CDR3 nucleotides: TGTGCCAGCAGCTATGGACAGGGGAACACTGAAGCTTTCTTT.